This T cell receptor beta chain was captured by sequencing in a study of CD8 T cells in ankylosing spondylitis (dated by TCRdb to about 2017). Some background on the complete study: The study profiled T cell receptor beta repertoires in healthy donors and ankylosing spondylitis patients to find disease-linked TCR variants. Samples of peripheral blood were taken, and for ankylosing spondylitis patients, synovial fluid was collected as well. The full study cohort was made up of approximately 24 ankylosing spondylitis patients and 108 healthy donors.

TCRdb shows the sequencer as Illumina HiSeq 2500. TCR beta libraries were prepared by quantitative 5'-RACE with molecular barcodes. In the paper's pipeline: A new computational method based on a probabilistic model of VDJ rearrangement was used to identify disease-linked TCR variants. TCRdb trimmed public reads at Q25 via fastp, called clones via MiXCR and kept in-frame beta chains. Entries that share a CDR3 protein sequence are merged under the most common genes and DNA. The V and J calls reflect TCRdb's pipeline rather than the authors' work. This sample holds 36,000 or so distinct CDR3 sequences; around 6% were observed only once. Around 12% of the sample comes from the top ten. The research as a whole found: Some of the motif variants had been reported before in the synovial fluid and blood of reactive arthritis patients, a finding that suggests common disease-initiation mechanisms. In peripheral blood, the disease-linked clones were found at relatively low frequencies and had a CD8+ phenotype. Significant enrichment of the disease-linked clones was reported in matched synovial fluid samples from ankylosing spondylitis patients. A TCR beta motif made up of several highly homologous amino acid variants appeared to be characteristic of blood from ankylosing spondylitis patients.

V is shortened by 6 bases, J by 6 bases, and the region joining them spans 11 bases. The CDR3 holds 13 amino acids from the cysteine to the phenylalanine. Just the 39-base CDR3 DNA is kept, in frame starting at base 1. This clonotype was recorded at least ten times. The antigen it binds to is not known. Within one base of it there is no much larger clone, and no base qualities were kept. Sample: blood, either unsorted or a sorted T cell fraction (not recorded which). This chain is built from TRBV12-3 or TRBV12-4 and TRBJ2-2; no D gene is confidently identified. The source of this sequence is a male donor with ankylosing spondylitis or in good health (not recorded which). In nucleotides, the sequence is TGTGCCAGCAGCCTGACAAGGCCCGGGGAGCTGTTTTTT. Protein translation: CASSLTRPGELFF.